Listed here are 30 T cell receptor beta chains from one sample, sequenced in a study of cytomegalovirus exposure and HLA in healthy donors. In the PCR, 60 Vbeta and 13 Jbeta primers were used. This table comes from immunoSEQ multiplex PCR, and its TCRdb copy is limited to in-frame clones, with some not included. This repertoire shows about 160,000 clones, about 75% found once; its top ten account for approximately 2.4%. Sequencing was carried out using PBMCs. These receptors came from a female donor in good health and CMV-seronegative.

V and J are TRBV29-1 and TRBJ2-1; 11 bases match TRBD2. The CDR3 has 14 residues. V trimming: 8 bases; J trimming: 2 bases; junction bases outside the gene matches: 5. Per germline, CDR1 SQVTM and CDR2 ANQGSEA. CDR3 region: CSTTLAGAYNEQFF. CDR3 in DNA: TGCAGCACCACACTAGCGGGGGCCTACAATGAGCAGTTCTTC.

The gene calls are TRBV6-6 and TRBJ1-2; D may be TRBD1 (5 bases). The CDR3 covers 14 residues. V was cut by 2 bases and J by 4 bases, with 11 bases left in between. Germline V lookup: CDR1 MNHNY, CDR2 SVGAGI (reference sequence). The CDR3 reads CASSYEGDFYGYTF. In DNA form, the CDR3 reads TGTGCCAGCAGTTACGAAGGGGACTTCTATGGCTACACCTTC.

In nucleotides, the CDR3 is TGTGCCAGTAGTGCGCAGGGAAAAGAGACCCAGTACTTC. Its translation: CASSAQGKETQYF. The chain couples TRBV19 to TRBJ2-5; weak D call: TRBD1 (5 bases). V lost 5 bases and J 3 bases, leaving 10 bases between the germline ends. CDR1 and CDR2 (germline): LNHDA, SQIVND (reference sequence). This CDR3 has 13 residues.

There are a few counts of this clone. The chain carries TRBV7-2 and TRBJ2-3, with 8 positions matching TRBD2. CDR3 length: 17 residues. J lost 2 bases, V lost 0 bases, and 7 bases had no gene match. Germline CDR1 is SGHTA and CDR2 is FQGNSA. In DNA form, the CDR3 reads TGTGCCAGCAGCTTAGCGAGCGGGAGTCCGGTCACAGATACGCAGTATTTT. Its protein product is CASSLASGSPVTDTQYF.

The chain couples TRBV19 to TRBJ2-5; 8 bases are a match to TRBD1. With the DNA end fitting TRBJ2-7 better, the J assignment may be wrong. The CDR3 runs to 14 residues. Germline-derived CDR1 and CDR2 are LNHDA and SQIVND (reference sequence). Here the CDR3 reads CASSIDRQGYEQYF. For the CDR3, the DNA is TGTGCCAGTAGTATAGATCGACAGGGGTACGAGCAGTACTTC.

This sequence joins TRBV7-6 and TRBJ2-5, with 9 bases fitting TRBD2. V lost 2 bases, J lost 0 bases, and 4 bases stayed unmatched. The germline CDR1 and CDR2 sequences are SGHVS and FNYEAQ. The CDR3 is 16 residues long. CDR3 DNA sequence: TGTGCCAGCAGCTTAAGGGCTAGCGGGGACCAAGAGACCCAGTACTTC. Encoded protein: CASSLRASGDQETQYF.

V is TRBV5-1 and J is TRBJ1-1, with 11 bases matching TRBD1. The CDR3 runs to 15 residues. CDR1 is SGHRS, CDR2 YFSETQ, per germline. Germline trimming cut 4 bases from V and 4 bases from J; bases unmatched to any gene: 6. DNA for the CDR3: TGCGCCAGCAGCCCGATGGGACAGGGGGTCACTGAAGCTTTCTTT. Protein: CASSPMGQGVTEAFF.

This clone was recorded a few times. The chain links TRBV11-2 to TRBJ2-5, with TRBD2 identical over 8 bases. CDR1 and CDR2 from the germline V gene are SGHAT and FQNNGV. This CDR3 contains 17 residues. Trimming at V came to 5 bases and at J to 2 bases, leaving 13 bases not matched to a gene. Here the CDR3 reads CASSLIRPGTRQETQYF. The CDR3 region has the DNA TGTGCCAGCAGCCTCATACGCCCCGGGACTAGACAAGAGACCCAGTACTTC.

V is TRBV6-5 and J is TRBJ1-5, with D perhaps matching TRBD1 (6 bases). This CDR3 has 15 residues. CDR1 and CDR2 from the germline V gene are MNHEY and SVGAGI. Trimming removed 5 bases at V and 6 bases at J, with 17 bases between. CDR3 sequence reads: CASSHREGGGQPQHF. The CDR3, as DNA: TGTGCCAGCAGTCACCGGGAGGGAGGGGGTCAGCCCCAGCATTTT.

This clone showed up just a few times. The chain uses TRBV7-9 and TRBJ1-5; D is possibly TRBD1 (5 bases). V was trimmed by 1 base and J by 9 bases, leaving 7 bases between them. CDR1 and CDR2 (germline): SEHNR, FQNEAQ (reference sequence). The CDR3 is made up of 12 amino acids. The CDR3 reads CASSLEGWPQHF. DNA of the CDR3: TGTGCCAGCAGCTTAGAGGGGTGGCCCCAGCATTTT.

V and J are TRBV2 and TRBJ2-1, with unresolved D. CDR1 and CDR2 from the germline V gene are SNHLY and FYNNEI. Trimming left V 5 bases short and J 8 bases short, with 7 bases between. The CDR3 has 11 amino acids. The CDR3 spells CASSPTYEQFF. For the CDR3, the DNA is TGTGCCAGCAGTCCGACTTATGAGCAGTTCTTC.

J is TRBJ2-1 and V is TRBV7-2, with TRBD2 matching over 8 bases. V was clipped by 2 bases and J by 3 bases; unmatched bases: 3. This CDR3 is 15 amino acids long. Germline assignment: CDR1 SGHTA and CDR2 FQGNSA. CDR3 sequence: CASSLIAGYYNEQFF. CDR3 bases: TGTGCCAGCAGCTTAATAGCGGGGTACTACAATGAGCAGTTCTTC.

The rearrangement joins TRBV7-9 to TRBJ1-2; D not certain. Germline V gene sequence: CDR1 SEHNR, CDR2 FQNEAQ (reference sequence). V dropped 4 bases and J dropped 2 bases, with 11 bases sitting between them. The CDR3 consists of 14 residues. DNA for the CDR3: TGTGCCAGCAGCTCCCAACTCCTAAACTATGGCTACACCTTC. It specifies CASSSQLLNYGYTF.

This chain links TRBV6-5 with TRBJ2-5; possibly TRBD2 for D (6 bases). Germline CDR1 reads MNHEY; CDR2 reads SVGAGI. The CDR3 consists of 15 residues. V lost 5 bases, J lost 6 bases, and 19 bases lay in between. The CDR3 nucleotides read TGTGCCAGCAGTAGGGCTGGGTCTAGCGTGAAGACCCAGTACTTC. Protein product: CASSRAGSSVKTQYF.

This clone was seen a single time. The V gene is TRBV7-9, the J gene TRBJ2-7; D might be TRBD1 (6 bases). This CDR3 is built from 13 residues. Between the trimmed V and J ends, which lost 1 base and 5 bases, there was a span of 9 bases. Germline CDR1 is SEHNR and CDR2 is FQNEAQ (reference sequence). The CDR3 DNA follows: TGTGCCAGCAGCTTAGGGACAGTTAACGAGCAGTACTTC. Translated, it gives CASSLGTVNEQYF.

J is TRBJ1-1 and V is TRBV29-1, with TRBD1 as a possible D gene (5 bases). Looked up from germline, CDR1 is SQVTM and CDR2 is ANQGSEA. This CDR3 is built from 13 residues. Trimming removed 3 bases from V and 3 bases from J, with 11 bases in between. The CDR3 coding sequence is TGCAGCGTTGATTGGGCGGGGGACACTGAAGCTTTCTTT. Its translation is CSVDWAGDTEAFF.

The chain links TRBV7-9 to TRBJ1-4; the D gene is possibly TRBD1 (5 bases). The germline V gene has CDR1 SEHNR and CDR2 FQNEAQ (reference sequence). The CDR3 loop spans 16 amino acids. V shed 1 base and J shed 4 bases, with 13 bases lying between them. The CDR3 spells CASSLVAGTHNEKLFF. CDR3 DNA: TGTGCCAGCAGCTTAGTCGCGGGGACGCATAATGAAAAACTGTTTTTT. The full variable domain, with the rest looked up from reference TRBV7-9 and TRBJ1-4, is DTGVSQNPRHKITKRGQNVTFRCDPISEHNRLYWYRQTLGQGPEFLTYFQNEAQLEKSRLLSDRFSAERPKGSFSTLEIQRTEQGDSAMYLCASSLVAGTHNEKLFFGSGTQLSVL.

This chain joins TRBV4-1 and TRBJ1-5, with TRBD1 matching 8 bases. After removal of 1 base from V and 4 bases from J, the junction contained 0 bases not matched to a gene. The V gene's germline CDR1 is MGHRA and CDR2 YSYEKL. The CDR3 totals 14 residues. The CDR3 region has the DNA TGCGCCAGCAGCCAAGGGACAGGGAATCAGCCCCAGCATTTT. Translating it yields CASSQGTGNQPQHF.

A single count supports this clone. The chain couples TRBV28 to TRBJ1-1; D is uncertain. From germline, CDR1 is MDHEN and CDR2 SYDVKM. The germline V and J ends were trimmed by 4 bases and 4 bases, with 10 bases remaining between them. This CDR3 spans 13 amino acids. CDR3 residues: CASSSRLFTEAFF. The CDR3 coding sequence is TGTGCCAGCAGTTCCCGGTTATTCACTGAAGCTTTCTTT.

This chain connects TRBV7-8 to TRBJ1-5; D gene uncertain. Germline CDR1 and CDR2: SGHVS and FQNEAQ. This CDR3 contains 13 residues. The ends were cut back, 5 bases at V and 7 bases at J, with 12 bases in the middle. The CDR3 loop reads CASSTGVGQPQHF. In DNA form, the CDR3 reads TGTGCCAGCAGCACGGGAGTTGGGCAGCCCCAGCATTTT.

This clone has only a few counts. This chain connects TRBV5-1 to TRBJ1-4; D may be TRBD1 (5 bases). CDR1 is SGHRS and CDR2 is YFSETQ in the germline V gene. The CDR3 is 14 residues long. The V end was cut by 3 bases, the J end by 7 bases, with 13 bases between. This CDR3 reads CASSSWGGPEKLFF. For the CDR3, the DNA is TGCGCCAGCAGCTCCTGGGGGGGTCCTGAAAAACTGTTTTTT.

The gene calls are TRBV6-5 and TRBJ1-5, with a weak D call TRBD1 (6 bases). Trimming stripped 4 bases from V and 0 bases from J, with 13 bases between. Germline-derived CDR1 and CDR2 are MNHEY and SVGAGI. The CDR3 has 16 residues. This CDR3 reads CASSFGQPNSNQPQHF. The DNA of the CDR3 is TGTGCCAGCAGTTTCGGACAGCCGAATAGCAATCAGCCCCAGCATTTT.

V usage is TRBV9 and J usage is TRBJ2-2; 12 positions agree with TRBD2. CDR1 is SGDLS and CDR2 is YYNGEE in the germline V gene. The CDR3 is made up of 17 amino acids. Unmatched junction bases numbered 10, after V lost 4 bases and J lost 6 bases. As DNA, the CDR3 is TGTGCCAGCAGCCCCCAGGCTAGCGGGAGGGCCCCCGGGGAGCTGTTTTTT. It is translated as CASSPQASGRAPGELFF.

V is TRBV21-1 and J is TRBJ1-5. TRBV21-1 is classified as a pseudogene. CDR3 length: 15 amino acids. The CDR3 region is CASIGRTSSNQPQHF. CDR3 DNA sequence: TGTGCCAGCATCGGGAGGACGAGTAGCAATCAGCCCCAGCATTTT.

The V and J genes are TRBV18 and TRBJ2-2; D possibly corresponds to TRBD2 (5 bases). Germline CDR1 KGHSH, CDR2 LQKENI. CDR3 length: 14 residues. Between the trimmed V and J ends, which lost 3 bases and 7 bases, there was a span of 12 bases. CDR3 coding DNA: TGTGCCAGCTCACCTTATTGGACTTACGGGGAGCTGTTTTTT. Translating it yields CASSPYWTYGELFF.

This chain uses TRBV19 with TRBJ2-2, with TRBD2 matching 14 bases. The trim removed 5 bases at V and 3 bases at J, leaving 5 bases unmatched. CDR1 is LNHDA and CDR2 is SQIVND in the germline V gene (reference sequence). The CDR3 length is 17 residues. DNA for the CDR3: TGTGCCAGTAGTGGGACTAGCGGGAGATGGGACACCGGGGAGCTGTTTTTT. Amino acids: CASSGTSGRWDTGELFF.

This chain joins TRBV7-6 and TRBJ2-2; D call uncertain. Trimming left V 3 bases short and J 6 bases short, with 5 bases between. Germline-derived CDR1 and CDR2 are SGHVS and FNYEAQ. The CDR3 extends over 12 amino acids. The CDR3 reads CASSFIPGELFF. The CDR3 nucleotides are TGTGCCAGCAGCTTTATCCCCGGGGAGCTGTTTTTT.

The chain is built from TRBV28 and TRBJ2-1; a possible D gene is TRBD1 (6 bases). Per germline, CDR1 MDHEN and CDR2 SYDVKM. Trimming removed 6 bases from V and 1 base from J, with 10 bases in between. This CDR3 has 14 residues. CDR3 amino acids: CASRPTGSYNEQFF. CDR3 bases: TGTGCCAGCAGACCTACAGGGTCCTACAATGAGCAGTTCTTC. The complete variable domain, with remaining parts taken from reference TRBV28 and TRBJ2-1, reads DVKVTQSSRYLVKRTGEKVFLECVQDMDHENMFWYRQDPGLGLRLIYFSYDVKMKEKGDIPEGYSVSREKKERFSLILESASTNQTSMYLCASRPTGSYNEQFFGPGTRLTVL.

The chain joins TRBV7-2 to TRBJ2-7, with a weak D call TRBD2 (5 bases). V was pared by 0 bases and J by 6 bases, with 9 bases between. This CDR3 has 13 amino acids. Looked up from germline, CDR1 is SGHTA and CDR2 is FQGNSA. CDR3 in DNA: TGTGCCAGCAGCTTAGCGGGAGAGTTCGAGCAGTACTTC. This translates into CASSLAGEFEQYF.

The CDR3 loop is CASSLMWAGITDTQYF. DNA of the CDR3: TGTGCCAGCAGCTTAATGTGGGCCGGAATAACAGATACGCAGTATTTT. The chain joins TRBV7-8 to TRBJ2-3; D is undetermined. This CDR3 comprises 16 residues. V lost 2 bases, J lost 3 bases, and 15 bases lay in between. Germline CDR1 and CDR2: SGHVS and FQNEAQ.